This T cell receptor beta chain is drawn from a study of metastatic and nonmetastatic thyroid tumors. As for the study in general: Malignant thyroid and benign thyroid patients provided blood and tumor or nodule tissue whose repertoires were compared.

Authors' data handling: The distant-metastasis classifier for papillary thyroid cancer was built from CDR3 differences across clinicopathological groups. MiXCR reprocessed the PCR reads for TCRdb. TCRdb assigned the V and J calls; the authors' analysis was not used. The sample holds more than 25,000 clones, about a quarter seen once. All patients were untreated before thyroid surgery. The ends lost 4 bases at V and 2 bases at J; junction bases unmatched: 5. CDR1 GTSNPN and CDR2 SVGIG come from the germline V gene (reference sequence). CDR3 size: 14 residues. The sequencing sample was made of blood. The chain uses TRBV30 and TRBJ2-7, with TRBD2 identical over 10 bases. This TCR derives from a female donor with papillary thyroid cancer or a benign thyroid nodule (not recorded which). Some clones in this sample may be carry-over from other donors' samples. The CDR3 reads CAWMASGRTYEQYF. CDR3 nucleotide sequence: TGTGCCTGGATGGCTAGCGGGAGAACCTACGAGCAGTACTTC.